What follows is one T cell receptor beta chain and its context. The antigen is unknown. The sample belongs to a study of cytomegalovirus exposure and HLA in healthy donors. Study-level findings and limits: The number of N-insertions in an Asian-associated ancestry cluster was reportedly below the roughly 670-donor mean in a later analysis. Most TCR sequences were rare, but some public TCRs occurred in many donors.

The PCR was carried out with 60 Vbeta primers and 13 Jbeta primers. Some clones are missing from TCRdb's copy, which holds only in-frame ones; the method was immunoSEQ multiplex PCR. Of about 170,000 clones listed, 82% were seen once; the top ten hold about 1.6%. The CDR3 is 15 residues long. From germline, CDR1 is LNHNV and CDR2 YYDKDF (reference sequence). The junction had 2 bases not matched to a gene; V was cut back by 1 base and J by 3 bases. The source material was PBMCs. The clonotype was recovered from a girl aged 10 to 17 in good health and CMV-seropositive. This chain joins TRBV15 and TRBJ2-3, with 9 nucleotides matching TRBD1. CDR3 sequence: CATSRADRGTDTQYF. CDR3 in DNA: TGTGCCACCAGCAGAGCGGACAGGGGAACAGATACGCAGTATTTT.